Sequencing of this T cell receptor beta chain was carried out in a study of T cell changes during pregnancy in multiple sclerosis (dated by TCRdb to about 2019). In the study overall: The study looked at changes in the T cell repertoire across pregnancy in women with multiple sclerosis.

The CDR3, from cysteine to phenylalanine, totals 15 residues. The entry retains the CDR3 DNA only, 45 bases that are in frame from base 1. At the junction V is shortened by 1 base and J by 4 bases, with 13 bases in between. CDR1 and CDR2, looked up from the germline V gene, are MGHRA and YSYEKL. The method was the immunoSEQ multiplex PCR assay. Imported from immuneACCESS, the table was reduced by TCRdb to in-frame sequences with V and J called. These copies leave out some clones; in studies compared against another copy, an unresolved V gene accounts for under half, and the cause of the remainder is not known. Recorded for this sample are 100,000 or so clones; around 94% of them occurred a single time. In total, the top ten clones hold less than 2% of the sample. This clone was recorded once. Its antigen is unknown. No base-level quality is on record; no much larger clone is a single base apart.

The source of this sequence is a female donor in good health, enrolled as a control in a pregnancy study. Sequencing was performed on peripheral blood, taken after pregnancy. This chain joins TRBV4-1 to TRBJ1-1; TRBD1 is a weak D gene call, 5 bases matching. The nucleotide sequence is given as TGCGCCAGCAGCCAAGTAGGAGGGGTTGGCACTGAAGCTTTCTTT. Its protein product is CASSQVGGVGTEAFF.